These 24 T cell receptor beta chains came from one sample sequenced in a study of immune characterization of retroperitoneal liposarcoma. One entry per CDR3 protein results from TCRdb running MiXCR on the PCR reads. The sample contains 9,500 to 13,000 distinct CDR3 sequences, around 28% of which appear only once. Sequenced: tumor tissue. These receptors came from a male donor with retroperitoneal liposarcoma.

The chain links TRBV12-3 or TRBV12-4 to TRBJ2-1, with D possibly matching TRBD1 (5 bases). The J call is in doubt because the DNA end fits TRBJ2-7 better. The CDR3 runs to 17 residues. This CDR3 is CASSSDARDIPYNEQYF. The CDR3 DNA reads TGTGCCAGCAGTTCGGATGCCAGGGATATACCCTACAATGAGCAGTACTTC.

This clonotype was seen a few times. This chain links TRBV10-2 with TRBJ2-1; 7 nucleotides agree with TRBD1. V shed 7 bases, J shed 10 bases, and the junction held 16 bases outside the gene matches. CDR3 length: 15 amino acids. Looked up from germline, CDR1 is WSHSY and CDR2 is SAAADI. CDR3 in amino acids: CASTTGLGTSYEQFF. Written as DNA, the CDR3 is TGCGCCAGCACGACAGGGCTCGGAACATCCTACGAGCAGTTCTTC.

CDR3 nucleotides: TGTGCCAGCAGTTACTCGTTTTCAGGGGAGACCCAGTACTTC. It translates to CASSYSFSGETQYF. The chain combines TRBV6-6 with TRBJ2-5; D may be TRBD1 (5 bases). Trimming removed 0 bases at V and 5 bases at J, with 10 bases between. Germline CDR1 is MNHNY and CDR2 is SVGAGI (reference sequence). CDR3 size: 14 residues.

The rearrangement uses TRBV6-5 and TRBJ1-5; TRBD1 aligns across 7 bases. The CDR3 spans 15 residues. The V and J ends lost 5 bases and 2 bases, in that order; junction bases with no gene match: 6. Per germline, CDR1 MNHEY and CDR2 SVGAGI. DNA of the CDR3: TGTGCCAGCAGTGCTCAGGGGGGAGGCAATCAGCCCCAGCATTTT. This codes for CASSAQGGGNQPQHF.

This clonotype was seen more than once but under ten times. The chain has TRBV6-1 and TRBJ1-2, with D unresolved. Trimming left V 7 bases short and J 7 bases short, with 7 bases between. This CDR3 region has 10 residues. Germline-derived CDR1 and CDR2 are MNHNS and SASEGT. The CDR3 loop reads CASIRRGYTF. The CDR3 DNA sequence: TGTGCCAGCATTCGTCGTGGCTACACCTTC.

V and J are TRBV6-6 and TRBJ2-5; 16 positions match TRBD2. Germline CDR1 reads MNHNY; CDR2 reads SVGAGI (reference sequence). This CDR3 comprises 17 residues. With 5 bases clipped from V and 11 bases from J, the junction kept 14 bases outside the gene matches. CDR3 residues: CASSDPGLAGGSYEQYF. CDR3 DNA sequence: TGTGCCAGCAGTGACCCGGGACTAGCGGGAGGGAGCTATGAGCAGTACTTC.

The rearrangement uses TRBV24-1 and TRBJ2-2; D assignment may be TRBD1 or TRBD2 (5 bases each). Trimming pared 0 bases from V and 10 bases from J, leaving 17 bases between. The CDR3 has 16 residues. Germline V gene lookup returns CDR1 KGHDR and CDR2 SFDVKD. DNA of the CDR3: TGTGCCACCAGTGATTTGATGGGACCGCAGGCCGAGGAGCTGTTTTTT. It specifies CATSDLMGPQAEELFF.

V and J are TRBV6-4 and TRBJ1-1; 9 positions match TRBD1. Per germline, CDR1 MRHNA and CDR2 SNTAGT. Trimming at V came to 2 bases and at J to 8 bases, leaving 0 bases not matched to a gene. The CDR3 spans 12 residues. The CDR3 reads CASSDGTGEAFF. The CDR3, as DNA: TGTGCCAGCAGTGACGGGACAGGGGAAGCTTTCTTT.

Only one count was recorded for this clonotype. A junction boundary mismatches the germline segment, possibly from a read error. The chain is built from TRBV5-3 and TRBJ2-7; 7 nucleotides align to TRBD2. TRBV5-3 is labeled an ORF, and its function is uncertain. The CDR3 extends over 14 amino acids. Here the CDR3 DNA reads TGTGCCAGCAGCTTGGGTCGTAGCGGGTATGAGCAGTACTTC. Translation: CASSLGRSGYEQYF.

This clonotype was picked up a small number of times. The genes are TRBV6-1 and TRBJ2-5; 7 nucleotides match TRBD1. Gene TRBJ2-7 matches the end of the DNA better, so the J call may be wrong. The V gene's germline CDR1 is MNHNS and CDR2 SASEGT. The CDR3 extends over 15 amino acids. The CDR3 reads CASSESTGVGYEQYF. CDR3 in DNA: TGTGCCAGCAGTGAGAGTACAGGGGTCGGCTACGAGCAGTACTTC.

Many counts were recorded for this clonotype. The chain is built from TRBV11-1 and TRBJ2-1, with D perhaps matching TRBD1 (5 bases). Germline CDR1 SGHAT, CDR2 FQDESV (reference sequence). V was clipped by 5 bases and J by 10 bases, with 12 bases between them. CDR3 length: 12 residues. The DNA for the CDR3 is TGTGCCAGCAGCCAAGGGGTTTTCGAGCAGTTCTTC. Protein sequence: CASSQGVFEQFF.

This clonotype was recorded at least ten times. This chain joins TRBV7-6 and TRBJ2-3, with D perhaps being TRBD1 or TRBD2 (5 bases each). V was clipped by 2 bases and J by 1 base, with 10 bases between them. Germline CDR1 SGHVS, CDR2 FNYEAQ. CDR3 size: 15 residues. DNA for the CDR3: TGTGCCAGCAGCTTAAGGGGTAGCGGCACAGATACGCAGTATTTT. It specifies CASSLRGSGTDTQYF.

The V call is TRBV6-1, the J call TRBJ2-3, with D unresolved. The end of the DNA is better explained by TRBJ2-7, so the J call may be wrong. CDR3 length: 13 amino acids. Germline assignment: CDR1 MNHNS and CDR2 SASEGT. This chain's CDR3 is CASSDPSMGEQYF. The CDR3 DNA is TGTGCCAGCAGTGACCCTAGTATGGGTGAGCAGTACTTC.

This clonotype was counted ten times or more. This chain joins TRBV6-6 and TRBJ2-1, with D possibly TRBD2 on 7 matching bases. The DNA end is more similar to TRBJ2-7, so the J call may be wrong. Germline assignment: CDR1 MNHNY and CDR2 SVGAGI (reference sequence). The CDR3 extends over 14 amino acids. The CDR3 loop is CASSYSRGAPEQYF. CDR3 in DNA: TGTGCCAGCAGTTACAGTCGGGGGGCGCCCGAGCAGTACTTC.

By share, this clonotype ranks as medium-sized. The rearrangement joins TRBV6-1 to TRBJ2-1, with D unresolved. Trimming pared 5 bases from V and 5 bases from J, leaving 10 bases between. The length of the CDR3 is 13 residues. Germline V lookup: CDR1 MNHNS, CDR2 SASEGT. The CDR3 region has the DNA TGTGCCAGCAGTTATACGTGGAACAATGAGCAGTTCTTC. Its translation is CASSYTWNNEQFF.

This clonotype was detected only a few times. The gene calls are TRBV7-8 and TRBJ2-1; D not certain. In germline, CDR1 is SGHVS, CDR2 FQNEAQ. The CDR3 runs to 14 residues. V shed 7 bases and J shed 10 bases, with 20 bases lying between them. The CDR3 DNA reads TGTGCCAGCACCCCGACCCGGACGGAGTACGAGCAGTTCTTC. Its protein product is CASTPTRTEYEQFF.

The chain combines TRBV6-1 with TRBJ1-1, with a weak D call TRBD1 (6 bases). Germline CDR1 and CDR2: MNHNS and SASEGT. The CDR3 runs to 11 residues. The V gene lost 8 bases and the J gene lost 10 bases, with 14 bases spanning the gap. In DNA, the CDR3 is TGTGCCAGCGGCCCGGGGGCGGGAGCTTTCTTT. As protein: CASGPGAGAFF.

This clonotype occurred a few times. V gene TRBV7-8 combines with J gene TRBJ1-2, with D unclear. The CDR3 totals 11 residues. CDR1 and CDR2 (germline): SGHVS, FQNEAQ. V lost 3 bases, J lost 10 bases, and 9 bases lay in between. The CDR3 nucleotides are TGTGCCAGCAGCTTGGACGCTGACTACACCTTC. Residues: CASSLDADYTF. The full variable domain, completed using reference TRBV7-8 and TRBJ1-2, is GAGVSQSPRYKVAKRGQDVALRCDPISGHVSLFWYQQALGQGPEFLTYFQNEAQLDKSGLPSDRFFAERPEGSVSTLKIQRTQQEDSAVYLCASSLDADYTFGSGTRLTVV.

In this sample, this clonotype turned up once. The chain is built from TRBV6-6 and TRBJ2-5; 13 nucleotides match TRBD2. The J call is doubtful: the DNA matches TRBJ2-1 better. This CDR3 has 14 residues. Germline assignment: CDR1 MNHNY and CDR2 SVGAGI (reference sequence). The CDR3 nucleotides are TGTGCCAGCAGTACTGGACTAGCGGGAGTGGGGCAGTTCTTC. It specifies CASSTGLAGVGQFF.

Of note for this clonotype: The germline gene is not matched at one end of the junction; a read error may be the cause. The chain links TRBV25-1 to TRBJ1-1, with D hard to call. In germline, CDR1 is MGHDK, CDR2 SYGVNS. The CDR3 runs 12 residues. The CDR3, as DNA: TGTGCCGGCAGTTTAGGAAACACTGAAGCTTTCTTT. It is translated as CAGSLGNTEAFF.

This clonotype is categorized as medium-sized. V gene TRBV6-1 combines with J gene TRBJ2-1; TRBD2 agrees at 11 bases. The J call is in doubt because the DNA end fits TRBJ2-7 better. The CDR3 consists of 16 residues. The germline CDR1 and CDR2 sequences are MNHNS and SASEGT. The CDR3 sequence is CASSVSLAGGGNEQYF. The CDR3 nucleotides are TGTGCCAGCAGTGTCTCTCTAGCGGGAGGTGGGAATGAGCAGTACTTC.

V usage is TRBV27 and J usage is TRBJ1-1, with D hard to call. Trimming removed 2 bases from V and 0 bases from J, with 10 bases in between. Looked up from germline, CDR1 is MNHEY and CDR2 is SMNVEV (reference sequence). There are 15 residues in the CDR3. In nucleotides, the CDR3 is TGTGCCAGCAGTTTAAGCAGCGGCATGAACACTGAAGCTTTCTTT. Translating gives CASSLSSGMNTEAFF.

This clonotype was counted many times. V is TRBV7-2 and J is TRBJ1-5, with a weak D call TRBD1 (5 bases). The CDR3 is made up of 16 amino acids. V gave up 1 base and J gave up 5 bases, with 15 bases separating them. Germline lookup yields CDR1 SGHTA and CDR2 FQGNSA. The CDR3 is CASSLGSGARYQPQHF. The CDR3 DNA follows: TGTGCCAGCAGCTTAGGGTCCGGGGCTCGGTATCAGCCCCAGCATTTT. Full variable domain (missing parts from reference TRBV7-2 and TRBJ1-5): GAGVSQSPSNKVTEKGKDVELRCDPISGHTALYWYRQSLGQGLEFLIYFQGNSAPDKSGLPSDRFSAERTGGSVSTLTIQRTQQEDSAVYLCASSLGSGARYQPQHFGDGTRLSIL.

This clonotype was picked up a small number of times. The V gene is TRBV6-1, the J gene TRBJ1-2; 7 bases fit TRBD1. CDR3 size: 15 residues. Germline-derived CDR1 and CDR2 are MNHNS and SASEGT. Unmatched junction bases numbered 10, after V lost 4 bases and J lost 5 bases. CDR3 residues: CASSGRRGQGYGYTF. The CDR3 DNA sequence: TGTGCCAGCAGTGGAAGAAGGGGGCAAGGGTATGGCTACACCTTC.